A selection of T cell receptor beta chains follows, all from one sample in a study of graft-versus-host responses after intestinal transplantation. For these TCRs, the target antigens are not known. Only in-frame clones appear in the TCRdb table, and some are missing; sequencing was by immunoSEQ multiplex PCR. This repertoire shows around 64,000 clones, around 93% found once; its top ten account for 0.38%. Material: unstimulated CD4+ T cells sorted from spleen or lymph node cells, obtained before transplant. These receptors originate from a human donor who was the organ donor for an intestinal transplant. The conserved cysteine and the conserved F or W are not part of the CDR3 here. Each record gives: V gene, CDR3 length, J gene, CDR3 protein.

v_call: TRBV5-6; cdr3_length: 14; j_call: TRBJ1-6; cdr3_aa: ASSLAVGTIRSPLH
v_call: TRBV19; cdr3_length: 17; j_call: TRBJ1-5; cdr3_aa: ASSAPGQGAFYGNQPQH
v_call: TRBV5-4; cdr3_length: 13; j_call: TRBJ2-7; cdr3_aa: ASSPPGQGTYEQY
v_call: TRBV27; cdr3_length: 15; j_call: TRBJ2-7; cdr3_aa: ASTHPLAGQRSYEQY
v_call: TRBV7-6; cdr3_length: 12; j_call: TRBJ2-2; cdr3_aa: ASSPGTPPGELF
v_call: TRBV7-9; cdr3_length: 13; j_call: TRBJ1-3; cdr3_aa: ASSLSGGAGNTIY
v_call: TRBV20-1; cdr3_length: 9; j_call: TRBJ2-3; cdr3_aa: SARQADTQY
v_call: TRBV2; cdr3_length: 13; j_call: TRBJ2-3; cdr3_aa: ASSRLAGVGDTQY
v_call: TRBV7-9; cdr3_length: 13; j_call: TRBJ1-1; cdr3_aa: ASSPHFGGVTEAF
v_call: TRBV7-9; cdr3_length: 14; j_call: TRBJ2-5; cdr3_aa: ASSTSGTRYQETQY
v_call: TRBV7-3; cdr3_length: 14; j_call: TRBJ2-2; cdr3_aa: ASSFQGGQNTGELF
v_call: TRBV5-6; cdr3_length: 12; j_call: TRBJ2-3; cdr3_aa: ASSVRVSTDTQY
v_call: TRBV5-5; cdr3_length: 15; j_call: TRBJ1-3; cdr3_aa: ASSLDRGAQSGNTIY
v_call: TRBV7-9; cdr3_length: 13; j_call: TRBJ2-7; cdr3_aa: ASSLARGGPTVQY
v_call: TRBV5-4; cdr3_length: 13; j_call: TRBJ2-3; cdr3_aa: ASSFGQGWADTQY
v_call: TRBV18; cdr3_length: 13; j_call: TRBJ2-2; cdr3_aa: ASSSRTGNTGELF
v_call: TRBV5-1; cdr3_length: 11; j_call: TRBJ2-5; cdr3_aa: ASSLVQQETQY
v_call: TRBV5-1; cdr3_length: 14; j_call: TRBJ2-2; cdr3_aa: ASSPRDWANTGELF
v_call: TRBV4-1; cdr3_length: 14; j_call: TRBJ2-3; cdr3_aa: ASSQDRTRGTDTQY
v_call: TRBV5-1; cdr3_length: 9; j_call: TRBJ1-1; cdr3_aa: ASSQNTEAF
v_call: TRBV7-2; cdr3_length: 13; j_call: TRBJ2-1; cdr3_aa: ASSLTSGGNNEQF
v_call: TRBV4-2; cdr3_length: 13; j_call: TRBJ1-2; cdr3_aa: ASSRSRGGIYGYT
v_call: TRBV9; cdr3_length: 14; j_call: TRBJ2-3; cdr3_aa: ASSVAETREADTQY
v_call: TRBV6-6; cdr3_length: 12; j_call: TRBJ2-2; cdr3_aa: ASGPGRNTGELF
v_call: TRBV4-1; cdr3_length: 16; j_call: TRBJ2-3; cdr3_aa: ASSLSVWAQASTDTQY
v_call: TRBV5-5; cdr3_length: 15; j_call: TRBJ1-5; cdr3_aa: ASSLGRDRGGHQPQH
v_call: TRBV5-8; cdr3_length: 13; j_call: TRBJ1-3; cdr3_aa: ASSLESDSGNTIY
v_call: TRBV7-3; cdr3_length: 12; j_call: TRBJ2-2; cdr3_aa: ASSLARNTGELF
v_call: TRBV5-6; cdr3_length: 11; j_call: TRBJ2-5; cdr3_aa: ASSLWIQETQY
v_call: TRBV7-6; cdr3_length: 13; j_call: TRBJ2-5; cdr3_aa: ASSLTGTSRETQY
v_call: TRBV11-2; cdr3_length: 14; j_call: TRBJ2-7; cdr3_aa: ASSLPTSGGTYEQY
v_call: TRBV25-1; cdr3_length: 12; j_call: TRBJ2-3; cdr3_aa: ASSPRAPTDTQY